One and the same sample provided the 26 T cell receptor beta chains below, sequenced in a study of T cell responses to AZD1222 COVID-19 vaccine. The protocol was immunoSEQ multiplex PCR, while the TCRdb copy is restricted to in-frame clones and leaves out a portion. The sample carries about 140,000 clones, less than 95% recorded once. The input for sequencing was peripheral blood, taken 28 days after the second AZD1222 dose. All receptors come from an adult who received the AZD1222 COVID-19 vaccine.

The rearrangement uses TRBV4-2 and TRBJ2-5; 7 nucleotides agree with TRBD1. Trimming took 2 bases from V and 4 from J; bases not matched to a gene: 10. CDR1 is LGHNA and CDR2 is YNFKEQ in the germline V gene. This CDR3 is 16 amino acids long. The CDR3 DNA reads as TGTGCCAGCAGCCAAACTGGAAGGGGGCTAGGAGAGACCCAGTACTTC. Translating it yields CASSQTGRGLGETQYF.

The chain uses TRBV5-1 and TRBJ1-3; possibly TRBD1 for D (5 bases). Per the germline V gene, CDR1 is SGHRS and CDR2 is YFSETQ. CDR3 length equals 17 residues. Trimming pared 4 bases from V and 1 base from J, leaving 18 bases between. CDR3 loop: CASSTGTNLYSGNTIYF. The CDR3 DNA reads TGCGCCAGCAGCACCGGGACTAACCTTTATTCTGGAAACACCATATATTTT. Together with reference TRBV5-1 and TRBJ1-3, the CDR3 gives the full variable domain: KAGVTQTPRYLIKTRGQQVTLSCSPISGHRSVSWYQQTPGQGLQFLFEYFSETQRNKGNFPGRFSGRQFSNSRSEMNVSTLELGDSALYLCASSTGTNLYSGNTIYFGEGSWLTVV.

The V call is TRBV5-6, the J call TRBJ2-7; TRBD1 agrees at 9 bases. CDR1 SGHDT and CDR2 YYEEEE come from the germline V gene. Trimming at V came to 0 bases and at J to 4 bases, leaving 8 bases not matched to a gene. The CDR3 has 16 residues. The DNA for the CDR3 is TGTGCCAGCAGCTTGGGACATGGGACAGGGCTTTACGAGCAGTACTTC. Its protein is CASSLGHGTGLYEQYF.

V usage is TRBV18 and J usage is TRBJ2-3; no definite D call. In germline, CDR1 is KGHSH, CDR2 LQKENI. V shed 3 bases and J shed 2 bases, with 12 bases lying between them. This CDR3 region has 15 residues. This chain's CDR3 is CASSPWVSSTDTQYF. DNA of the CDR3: TGTGCCAGCTCACCCTGGGTGAGTTCCACAGATACGCAGTATTTT.

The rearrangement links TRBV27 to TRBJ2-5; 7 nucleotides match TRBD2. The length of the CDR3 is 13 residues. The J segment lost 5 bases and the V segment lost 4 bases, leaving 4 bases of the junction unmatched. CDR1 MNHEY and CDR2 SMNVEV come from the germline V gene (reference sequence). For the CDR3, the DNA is TGTGCCAGCAGTTCACCGACTAGCGAGACCCAGTACTTC. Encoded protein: CASSSPTSETQYF.

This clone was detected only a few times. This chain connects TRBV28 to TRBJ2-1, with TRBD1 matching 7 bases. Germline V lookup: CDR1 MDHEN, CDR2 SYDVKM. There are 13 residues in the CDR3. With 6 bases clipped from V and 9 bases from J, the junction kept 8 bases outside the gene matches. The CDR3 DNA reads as TGTGCCAGCAGAAGGACAGGAAAGTTTGAGCAGTTCTTC. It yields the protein CASRRTGKFEQFF.

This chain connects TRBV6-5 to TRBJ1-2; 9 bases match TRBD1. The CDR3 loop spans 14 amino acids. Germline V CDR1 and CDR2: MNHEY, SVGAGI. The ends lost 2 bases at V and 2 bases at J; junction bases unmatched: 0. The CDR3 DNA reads TGTGCCAGCAGTTACGACAGGGGGAACTATGGCTACACCTTC. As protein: CASSYDRGNYGYTF.

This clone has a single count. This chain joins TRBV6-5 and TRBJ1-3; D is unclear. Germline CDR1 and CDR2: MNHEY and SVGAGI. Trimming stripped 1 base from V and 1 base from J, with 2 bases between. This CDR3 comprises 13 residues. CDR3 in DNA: TGTGCCAGCAGTTACTGGTCTGGAAACACCATATATTTT. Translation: CASSYWSGNTIYF.

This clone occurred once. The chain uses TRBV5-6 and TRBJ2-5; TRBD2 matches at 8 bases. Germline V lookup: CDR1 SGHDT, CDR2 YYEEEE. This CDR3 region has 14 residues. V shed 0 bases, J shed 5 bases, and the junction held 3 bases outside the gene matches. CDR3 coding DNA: TGTGCCAGCAGCTTGGTACTAGCGGTGGAGACCCAGTACTTC. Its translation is CASSLVLAVETQYF.

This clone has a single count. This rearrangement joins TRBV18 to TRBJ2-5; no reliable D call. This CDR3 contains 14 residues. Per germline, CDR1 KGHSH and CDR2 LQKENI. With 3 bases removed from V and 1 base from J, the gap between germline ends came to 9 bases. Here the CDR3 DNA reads TGTGCCAGCTCACCTCCCCAAATCCAAGAGACCCAGTACTTC. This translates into CASSPPQIQETQYF.

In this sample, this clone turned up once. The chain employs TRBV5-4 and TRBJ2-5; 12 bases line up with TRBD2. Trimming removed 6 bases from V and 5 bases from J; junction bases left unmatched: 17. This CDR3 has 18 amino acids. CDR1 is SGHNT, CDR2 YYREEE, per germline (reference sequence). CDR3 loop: CASKKTTQLAGGHETQYF. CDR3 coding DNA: TGTGCCAGCAAGAAAACGACCCAGCTAGCGGGAGGGCATGAGACCCAGTACTTC.

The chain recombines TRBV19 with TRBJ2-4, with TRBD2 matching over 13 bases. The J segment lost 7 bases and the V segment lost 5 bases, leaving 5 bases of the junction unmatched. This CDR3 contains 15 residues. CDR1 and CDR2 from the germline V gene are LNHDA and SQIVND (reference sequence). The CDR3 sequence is CASSGTSGIINIQYF. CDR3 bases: TGTGCCAGTAGTGGGACTAGCGGGATTATCAACATTCAGTACTTC.

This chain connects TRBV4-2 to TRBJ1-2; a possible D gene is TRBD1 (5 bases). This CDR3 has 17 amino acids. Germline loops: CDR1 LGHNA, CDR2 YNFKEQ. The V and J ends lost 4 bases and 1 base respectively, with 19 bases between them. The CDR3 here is CASSRGLTIPDNYGYTF. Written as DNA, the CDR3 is TGTGCCAGCAGCCGGGGCCTCACCATCCCGGATAACTATGGCTACACCTTC.

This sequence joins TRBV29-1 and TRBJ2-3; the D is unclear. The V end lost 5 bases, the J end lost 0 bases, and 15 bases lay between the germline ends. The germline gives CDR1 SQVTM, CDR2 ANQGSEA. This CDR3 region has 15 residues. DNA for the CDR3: TGCAGCGTTCAAGGGCAAATATCTAGCACAGATACGCAGTATTTT. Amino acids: CSVQGQISSTDTQYF.

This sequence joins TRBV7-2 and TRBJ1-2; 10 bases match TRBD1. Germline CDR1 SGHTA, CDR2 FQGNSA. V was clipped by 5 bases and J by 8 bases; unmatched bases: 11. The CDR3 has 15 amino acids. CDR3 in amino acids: CASSIQARDRGGYTF. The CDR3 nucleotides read TGTGCCAGCAGCATCCAGGCGCGGGACAGGGGCGGCTACACCTTC.

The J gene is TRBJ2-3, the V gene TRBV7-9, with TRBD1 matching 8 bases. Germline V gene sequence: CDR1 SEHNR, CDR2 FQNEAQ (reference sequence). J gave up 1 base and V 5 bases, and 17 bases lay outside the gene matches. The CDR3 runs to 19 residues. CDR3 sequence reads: CASSPGVQGALVGTDTQYF. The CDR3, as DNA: TGTGCCAGCAGCCCTGGGGTCCAGGGGGCCTTAGTTGGCACAGATACGCAGTATTTT.

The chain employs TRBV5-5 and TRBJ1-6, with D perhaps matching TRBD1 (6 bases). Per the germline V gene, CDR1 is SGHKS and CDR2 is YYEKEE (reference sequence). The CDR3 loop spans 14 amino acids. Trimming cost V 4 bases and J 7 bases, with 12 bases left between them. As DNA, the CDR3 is TGTGCCAGCAGCGGCAGGGGTGTCAATTCACCCCTCCACTTT. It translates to CASSGRGVNSPLHF.

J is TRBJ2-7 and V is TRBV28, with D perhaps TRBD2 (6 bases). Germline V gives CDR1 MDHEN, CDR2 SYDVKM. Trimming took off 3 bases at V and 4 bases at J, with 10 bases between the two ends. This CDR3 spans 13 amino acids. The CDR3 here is CASSFAGIYEQYF. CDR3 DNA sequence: TGTGCCAGCAGTTTCGCGGGGATTTACGAGCAGTACTTC.

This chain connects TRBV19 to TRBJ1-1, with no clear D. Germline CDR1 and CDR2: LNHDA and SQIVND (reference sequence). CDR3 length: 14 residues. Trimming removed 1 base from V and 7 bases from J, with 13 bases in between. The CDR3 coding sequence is TGTGCCAGTAGTATAGGGGCAAGGGCGAGTGAAGCTTTCTTT. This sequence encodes CASSIGARASEAFF. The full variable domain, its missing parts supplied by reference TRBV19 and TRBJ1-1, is DGGITQSPKYLFRKEGQNVTLSCEQNLNHDAMYWYRQDPGQGLRLIYYSQIVNDFQKGDIAEGYSVSREKKESFPLTVTSAQKNPTAFYLCASSIGARASEAFFGQGTRLTVV.

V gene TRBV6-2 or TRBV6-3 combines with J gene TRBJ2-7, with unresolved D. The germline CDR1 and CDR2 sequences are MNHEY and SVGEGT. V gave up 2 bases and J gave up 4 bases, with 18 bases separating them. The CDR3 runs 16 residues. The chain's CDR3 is CASSYKVHLSLYEQYF. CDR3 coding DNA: TGTGCCAGCAGTTACAAGGTTCACCTAAGTTTGTACGAGCAGTACTTC.

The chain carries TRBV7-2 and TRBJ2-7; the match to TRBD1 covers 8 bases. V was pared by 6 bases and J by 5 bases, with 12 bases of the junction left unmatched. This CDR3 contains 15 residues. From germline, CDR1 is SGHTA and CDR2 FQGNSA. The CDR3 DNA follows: TGTGCCAGCAGAACAGGGGGAGGCCCCGCGCACGAGCAGTACTTC. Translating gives CASRTGGGPAHEQYF. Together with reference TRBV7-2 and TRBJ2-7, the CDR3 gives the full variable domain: GAGVSQSPSNKVTEKGKDVELRCDPISGHTALYWYRQSLGQGLEFLIYFQGNSAPDKSGLPSDRFSAERTGGSVSTLTIQRTQQEDSAVYLCASRTGGGPAHEQYFGPGTRLTVT.

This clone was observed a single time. The CDR3 loop is CASSFRDRTNTGELFF. The CDR3 DNA is TGCGCCAGCAGCTTCCGGGACAGAACTAACACCGGGGAGCTGTTTTTT. The rearrangement uses TRBV5-1 and TRBJ2-2; TRBD1 agrees at 7 bases. From germline, CDR1 is SGHRS and CDR2 YFSETQ. With V trimmed by 2 bases and J by 2 bases, 6 bases remained unmatched. This CDR3 has 16 amino acids.

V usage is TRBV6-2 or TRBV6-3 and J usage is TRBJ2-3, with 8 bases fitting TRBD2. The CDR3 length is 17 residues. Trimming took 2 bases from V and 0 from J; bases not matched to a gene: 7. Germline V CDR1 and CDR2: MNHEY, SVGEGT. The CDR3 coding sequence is TGTGCCAGCAGTTACCTCGGGAGGGTGTTGAGCACAGATACGCAGTATTTT. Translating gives CASSYLGRVLSTDTQYF.

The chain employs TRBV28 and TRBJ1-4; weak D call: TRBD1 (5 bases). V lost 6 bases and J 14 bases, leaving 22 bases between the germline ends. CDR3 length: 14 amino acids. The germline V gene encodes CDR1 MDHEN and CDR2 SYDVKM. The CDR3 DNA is TGTGCCAGCAGGGCTGCCGGGGCAGATTTTCGGCTGTTTTTT. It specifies CASRAAGADFRLFF.

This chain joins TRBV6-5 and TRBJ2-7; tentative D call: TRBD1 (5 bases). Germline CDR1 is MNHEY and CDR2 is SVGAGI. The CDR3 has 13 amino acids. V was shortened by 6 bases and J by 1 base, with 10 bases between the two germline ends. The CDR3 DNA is TGTGCCAGCAGAACTGACAGTTCCTACGAGCAGTACTTC. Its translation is CASRTDSSYEQYF.

The CDR3 loop reads CASIAGTAINEKLFF. The CDR3 DNA is TGTGCCAGCATCGCGGGGACAGCGATTAATGAAAAACTGTTTTTT. The chain carries TRBV2 and TRBJ1-4; 7 positions match TRBD1. CDR1 is SNHLY, CDR2 FYNNEI, per germline. CDR3 size: 15 residues. J was trimmed by 4 bases and V by 7 bases; bases with no gene match: 9.